One and the same sample provided the 5 T cell receptor beta chains below, sequenced in a study of blood T cell repertoires in COVID-19. This table comes from immunoSEQ multiplex PCR, and its TCRdb copy is limited to in-frame clones, with some not included. This sample has 450,000 to 600,000 clones, with approximately 86% found just once. Sequencing was done on a sample of PBMCs or T cells enriched from blood (not recorded which). All receptors come from a woman under 30 who had recovered from COVID-19.

V gene TRBV20-1 combines with J gene TRBJ2-5, with 7 bases lining up with TRBD2. Germline values: CDR1 DFQATT, CDR2 SNEGSKA (reference sequence). CDR3 length equals 11 residues. J gave up 5 bases and V 6 bases, and 3 bases lay outside the gene matches. CDR3 sequence reads: CSAGGTETQYF. Written as DNA, the CDR3 is TGCAGTGCGGGGGGGACCGAGACCCAGTACTTC.

The chain is built from TRBV6-5 and TRBJ1-3; D is possibly TRBD1 (5 bases). The CDR3 runs 13 residues. Trimming pared 9 bases from V and 4 bases from J, leaving 13 bases between. Germline CDR1 and CDR2: MNHEY and SVGAGI. The DNA for the CDR3 is TGTGCCAGTACTTTGGGGGGGGGAAACACCATATATTTT. Its protein product is CASTLGGGNTIYF.

The chain combines TRBV21-1 with TRBJ2-7; the table gives TRBD2 as D, unverified against the DNA. TRBV21-1 is recorded as a pseudogene. The CDR3 runs 16 residues. The CDR3 reads CASSKGGRLSSYEQYF. CDR3 DNA: TGTGCCAGCAGCAAAGGCGGGCGCCTTAGCTCCTACGAGCAGTACTTC.

This sequence joins TRBV2 and TRBJ1-5; 10 bases are shared with TRBD1. This CDR3 comprises 14 residues. After removal of 6 bases from V and 5 bases from J, the junction contained 4 bases not matched to a gene. Germline CDR1 is SNHLY and CDR2 is FYNNEI. This CDR3 is CASRGTGVYQPQHF. CDR3 DNA: TGTGCCAGCAGGGGGACAGGGGTTTATCAGCCCCAGCATTTT.

The rearrangement uses TRBV5-8 and TRBJ1-2, with D unclear. Germline V gene data show CDR1 as SGHTS and CDR2 as YDEGEE. The CDR3 runs to 13 residues. V gave up 4 bases and J gave up 4 bases, with 11 bases separating them. CDR3 DNA: TGTGCCAGCAGCATTAGACTGACCTATGGCTACACCTTC. Encoded protein: CASSIRLTYGYTF.